This T cell receptor (beta chain) comes out of a study of blood T cells in healthy people across ages. Points from the study as a whole: A roughly linear age-dependent decrease characterized TCR beta diversity per million T cells.

This clonotype was recorded once. What it binds is not known. Primers used in a second PCR of roughly 7 to 11 cycles were a sample-barcoded 5' primer and a J-beta primer mix. TCRdb reprocessed the 5' RACE reads via MiXCR and lists one record per CDR3 protein. The sample contains about 780,000 distinct CDR3 sequences, more than 35% of which appear only once. Healthy Russian Caucasian donors spanned ages about 6 to 90 years. Germline V CDR1 and CDR2: MNHNY, SVGAGI (reference sequence). CDR3 size: 14 residues. Trimming pared 0 bases from V and 6 bases from J, leaving 11 bases between. This TCR was sampled from an elderly man in good health. The sequencing sample was made of blood. The chain is built from TRBV6-6 and TRBJ1-2; D is perhaps TRBD1 (5 bases). Written as DNA, the CDR3 is TGTGCCAGCAGTTACTCGGTAGGGGAGCATGGCTACACCTTC. As protein: CASSYSVGEHGYTF.